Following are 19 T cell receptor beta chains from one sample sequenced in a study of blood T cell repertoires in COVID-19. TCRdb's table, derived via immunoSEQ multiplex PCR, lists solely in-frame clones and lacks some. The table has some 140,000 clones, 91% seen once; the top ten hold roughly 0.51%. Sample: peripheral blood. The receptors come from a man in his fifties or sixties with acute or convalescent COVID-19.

In DNA, the CDR3 is TGTGCCAGCAGTGAATTCCCAGGGGATAAGTCATTGCACGTC. Translation: CASSEFPGDKSLHV. The chain is built from TRBV25-1 and TRBJ2-7; D is possibly TRBD1 (6 bases). Germline V gene sequence: CDR1 MGHDK, CDR2 SYGVNS. The CDR3 is made up of 14 amino acids.

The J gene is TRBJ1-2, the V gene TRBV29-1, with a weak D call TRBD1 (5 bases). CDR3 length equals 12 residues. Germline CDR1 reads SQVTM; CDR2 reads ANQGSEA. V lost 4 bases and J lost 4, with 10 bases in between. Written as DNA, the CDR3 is TGCAGCGTTGTCGGGGACTCCTATGGCTACACCTTC. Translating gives CSVVGDSYGYTF.

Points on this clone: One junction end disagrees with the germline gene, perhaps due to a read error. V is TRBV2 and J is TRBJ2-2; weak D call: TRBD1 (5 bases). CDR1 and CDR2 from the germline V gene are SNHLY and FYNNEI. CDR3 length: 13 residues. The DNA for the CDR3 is TGTGTCAGCAGGGTCACACTATACGGGGAGCTGTTTTTT. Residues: CVSRVTLYGELFF.

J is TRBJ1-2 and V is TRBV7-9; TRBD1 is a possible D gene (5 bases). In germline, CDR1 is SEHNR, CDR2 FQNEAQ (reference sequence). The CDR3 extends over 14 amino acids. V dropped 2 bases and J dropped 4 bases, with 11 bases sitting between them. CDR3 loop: CASSLQRTTYGYTF. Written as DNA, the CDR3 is TGTGCCAGCAGCTTACAAAGGACAACCTATGGCTACACCTTC.

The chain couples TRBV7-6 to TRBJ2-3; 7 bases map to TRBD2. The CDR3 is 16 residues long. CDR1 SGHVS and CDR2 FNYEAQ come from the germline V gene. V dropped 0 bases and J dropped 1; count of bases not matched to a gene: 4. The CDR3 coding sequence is TGTGCCAGCAGCTTAGCGCATGGGGGGGGCACAGATACGCAGTATTTT. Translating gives CASSLAHGGGTDTQYF.

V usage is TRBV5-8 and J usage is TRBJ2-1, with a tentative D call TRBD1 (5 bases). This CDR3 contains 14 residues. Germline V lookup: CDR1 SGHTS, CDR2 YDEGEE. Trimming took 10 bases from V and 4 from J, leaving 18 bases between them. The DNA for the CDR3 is TGTGCCTCCCAGGGCAGAATATCTTACAATGAGCAGTTCTTC. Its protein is CASQGRISYNEQFF.

DNA of the CDR3: TGCGCCAGCAGCCCGCGCGCCCAATTTGTTCGGACAGGGGAGGATGGCTACACCTTC. Translation gives CASSPRAQFVRTGEDGYTF. This chain links TRBV4-1 with TRBJ1-2; 9 positions match TRBD1. The CDR3 spans 19 residues. V shed 4 bases and J 6 bases; nucleotides not matched to a gene: 21. The germline V gene encodes CDR1 MGHRA and CDR2 YSYEKL.

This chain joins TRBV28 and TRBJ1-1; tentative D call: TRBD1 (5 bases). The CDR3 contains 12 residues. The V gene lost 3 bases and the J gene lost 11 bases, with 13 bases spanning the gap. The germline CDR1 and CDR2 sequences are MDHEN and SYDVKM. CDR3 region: CASSLVGGEAFF. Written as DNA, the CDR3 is TGTGCCAGCAGTTTGGTCGGGGGGGAGGCTTTCTTT. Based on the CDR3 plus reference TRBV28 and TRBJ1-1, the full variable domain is DVKVTQSSRYLVKRTGEKVFLECVQDMDHENMFWYRQDPGLGLRLIYFSYDVKMKEKGDIPEGYSVSREKKERFSLILESASTNQTSMYLCASSLVGGEAFFGQGTRLTVV.

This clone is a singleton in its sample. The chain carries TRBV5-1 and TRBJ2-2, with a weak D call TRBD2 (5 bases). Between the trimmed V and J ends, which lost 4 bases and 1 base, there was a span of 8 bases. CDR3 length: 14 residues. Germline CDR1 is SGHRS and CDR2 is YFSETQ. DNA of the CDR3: TGCGCCAGCAGCCGGACTGAGAACACCGGGGAGCTGTTTTTT. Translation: CASSRTENTGELFF.

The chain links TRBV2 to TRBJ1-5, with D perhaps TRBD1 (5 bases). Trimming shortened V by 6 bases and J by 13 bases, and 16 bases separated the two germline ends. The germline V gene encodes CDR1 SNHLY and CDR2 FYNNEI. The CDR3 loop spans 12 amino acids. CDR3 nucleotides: TGTGCCAGCAGGACAGTTGGCAGCAATCAGCATTTT. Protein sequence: CASRTVGSNQHF.

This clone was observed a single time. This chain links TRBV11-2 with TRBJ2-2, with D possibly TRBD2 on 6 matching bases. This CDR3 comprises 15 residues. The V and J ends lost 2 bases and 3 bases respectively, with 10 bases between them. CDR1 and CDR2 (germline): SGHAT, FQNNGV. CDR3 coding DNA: TGTGCCAGCAGCTTATCCGGGACTTACACCGGGGAGCTGTTTTTT. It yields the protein CASSLSGTYTGELFF.

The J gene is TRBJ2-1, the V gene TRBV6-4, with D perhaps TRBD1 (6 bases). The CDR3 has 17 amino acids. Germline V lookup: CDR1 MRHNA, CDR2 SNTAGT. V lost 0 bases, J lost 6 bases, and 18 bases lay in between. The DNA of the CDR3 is TGTGCCAGCAGTGACTCGAGTGCATTATTAGGGGGCAATGAGCAGTTCTTC. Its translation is CASSDSSALLGGNEQFF.

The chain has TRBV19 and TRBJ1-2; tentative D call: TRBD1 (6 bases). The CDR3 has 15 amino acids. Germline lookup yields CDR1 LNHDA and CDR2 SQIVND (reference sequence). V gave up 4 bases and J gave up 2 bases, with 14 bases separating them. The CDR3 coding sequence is TGTGCCAGTAGTAAAGATCGGACAGCGAACTATGGCTACACCTTC. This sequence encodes CASSKDRTANYGYTF.

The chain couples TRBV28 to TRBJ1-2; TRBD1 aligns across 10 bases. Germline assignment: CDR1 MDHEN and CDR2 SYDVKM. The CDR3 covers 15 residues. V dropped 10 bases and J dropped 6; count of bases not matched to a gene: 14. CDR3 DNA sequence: TGTGCCACCAAAGAGGGGAAGACAGGGGGCGATGGCTACACCTTC. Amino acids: CATKEGKTGGDGYTF.

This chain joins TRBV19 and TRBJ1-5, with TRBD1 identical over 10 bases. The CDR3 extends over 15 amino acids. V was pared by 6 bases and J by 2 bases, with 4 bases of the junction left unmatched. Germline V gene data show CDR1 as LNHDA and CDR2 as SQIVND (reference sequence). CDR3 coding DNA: TGTGCCAGTAGGACAGGGGGCGCAGGCAATCAGCCCCAGCATTTT. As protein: CASRTGGAGNQPQHF.

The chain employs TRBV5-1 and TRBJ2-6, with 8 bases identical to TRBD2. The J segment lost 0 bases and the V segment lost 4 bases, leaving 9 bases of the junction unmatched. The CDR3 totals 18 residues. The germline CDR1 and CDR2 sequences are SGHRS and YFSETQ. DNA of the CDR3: TGCGCCAGCAGCCCGGGGGGGACTAGTAGCTCTGGGGCCAACGTCCTGACTTTC. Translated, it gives CASSPGGTSSSGANVLTF.

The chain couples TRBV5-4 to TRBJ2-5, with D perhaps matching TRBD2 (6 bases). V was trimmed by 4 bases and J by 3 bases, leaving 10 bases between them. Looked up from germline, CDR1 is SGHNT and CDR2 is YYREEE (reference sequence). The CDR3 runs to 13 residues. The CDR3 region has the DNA TGTGCCAGCAGCATTTTAGCGGAAGAGACCCAGTACTTC. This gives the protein CASSILAEETQYF.

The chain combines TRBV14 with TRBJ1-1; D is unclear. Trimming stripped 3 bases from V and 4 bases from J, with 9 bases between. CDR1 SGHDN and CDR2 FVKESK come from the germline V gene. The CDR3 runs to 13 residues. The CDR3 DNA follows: TGTGCCAGCAGCCACAAAGCGGGCACTGAAGCTTTCTTT. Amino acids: CASSHKAGTEAFF.

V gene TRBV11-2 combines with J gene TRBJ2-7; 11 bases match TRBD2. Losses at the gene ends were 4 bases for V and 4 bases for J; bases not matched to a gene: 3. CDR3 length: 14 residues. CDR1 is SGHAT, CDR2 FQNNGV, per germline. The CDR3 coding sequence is TGTGCCAGCAGCTCCACTAGCGGGAGTTACGAGCAGTACTTC. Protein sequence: CASSSTSGSYEQYF.